This TCR beta chain was recorded in a study of blood T cell repertoires in COVID-19. Whole-study context: Whether acute or convalescent, the COVID-19 samples came from the United States, Italy and Spain.

Germline CDR1 reads SGHVS; CDR2 reads FNYEAQ. The CDR3 contains 15 residues. V was pared by 1 base and J by 8 bases, with 14 bases between. Per the original data handling: Amplifying reference gene primers gave estimates of nucleated cell counts. Here immunoSEQ multiplex PCR was the method, and the copy in TCRdb shows in-frame clones only, minus some. V, J and clone size were drawn from that table, and D and trimming were deduced from the DNA. The table lists roughly 230,000 clones, roughly 91% of them singletons. Input material: peripheral blood. The chain recombines TRBV7-6 with TRBJ1-4; D gene ambiguous. This TCR came from a man aged 30 to 45 with COVID-19, enrolled during active disease. The CDR3 sequence is CASSLGSGSGEKLFF. For the CDR3, the DNA is TGTGCCAGCAGCTTAGGATCGGGGTCTGGAGAAAAACTGTTTTTT.